The text below deals with one T cell receptor (beta chain). This clonotype came up a few times. Its specific antigen is unknown. The input lacks base qualities; no much larger clone sits a single base away. Library preparation employed PCR. Sequencing was performed on an Illumina HiSeq 4000. Bulk TCR libraries were generated as previously described, with the TCR primers listed in Table S5 used. Purification of total RNA was performed with the Qiagen AllPrep DNA/RNA kit. Reads from multiple sequencing runs of the same library were pooled before analysis. The study's own analysis went as follows. Only reads with exact TCR constant sequence were kept, trimmed to 150 nt, and grouped by their 12-nt molecular barcodes. Reads within each barcode group were sub-clustered using a 15% Levenshtein threshold, and quality-weighted consensus sequences were constructed for each RNA molecule. Non-functional sequences were removed, as were lower-count sequences one edit away from another. Based on fitting two negative binomial distributions, any barcode sub-cluster with under 20% of the maximum read count was discarded. TCRdb applied fastp at Q25 and MiXCR to the public reads, then kept only in-frame beta chains. Each record represents a unique CDR3 protein, reported with the most common genes and DNA among its rows. The V and J calls and clone size are TCRdb's, not the authors'. The sample has around 470,000 distinct CDR3 sequences on record, 20% to 25% of them singletons. The ten largest clonotypes hold about 0.78% of the sample.

Libraries of naive CD8 T cells were built from anywhere between about 19,000 and 1,000,000 sorted cells, with 10%, 30% or 50% of the purified RNA used. Naive CD8 T cells were FACS-sorted as CD8+CD4-CCR7+CD45RA+ on a BD FACSAria II into RLT Plus buffer. To test detection sensitivity, Jurkat RNA equivalent to roughly nine TCR copies was spiked into samples of about 19,000-1,100,000 naive CD8 T cells. CD8 T cells were enriched with RosetteSep CD8+ T Cell Enrichment Cocktail and Ficoll-Paque, followed by ACK red cell lysis. The sample is drawn from a study of molecular identifiers for immune sequencing clone quantification (dated by TCRdb to 2017 to 2018). Looking at the study overall: For a replicate experiment, the RNA from either approximately 20,000 or 100,000 naive CD8 T cells was divided into five aliquots, and four of those aliquots went on to sequencing. This methods study benchmarked molecular-identifier clustering-based TCR repertoire sequencing (MIDCIRS) and TCR RNA copy counting, using CD8 T cells to do so.

Reading from cysteine to phenylalanine, the CDR3 counts 14 amino acids. Here the CDR3 DNA is all that survives: 42 bases in frame from base 1. V sheds 1 base and J sheds 2 bases, leaving 9 bases between their ends. The germline V gene (reference sequence) provides CDR1 MNHEY and CDR2 SMNVEV. What the study reported, not specific to this receptor: Without barcode sub-clustering, chimeric consensus sequences inflated TCR diversity; chimeras reached as high as 47%. Even against a background of about 960,000 naive CD8 T cells, spiked-in Jurkat TCR RNA amounting to a single cell's worth was reported to be detectable. Naive libraries contained spiked-in Jurkat TCR RNA (approximately nine copies' worth), which is not part of the donor repertoire. Roughly 2.8 recovered TCR RNA copies per cell were obtained by modeling, versus about ten by digital PCR, implying a capture efficiency of about 30%. Identical TCR molecules sharing a barcode could cause highly expanded clone sizes to be underestimated. In CMV-specific effector cells, clones with more than 20 RNA copies accounted for over 99% of molecules, whereas in naive cells such clones accounted for under 1%.

Rearrangement joined TRBV27 to TRBJ2-7; the D gene remains uncertain. The sequenced sample consisted of naive CD8+ T cells from blood, with Jurkat cell RNA spiked in. The cell subset or site label of this sample denotes: FACS-sorted CD8+CD4-CCR7+CD45RA+ naive T cells. The TCR comes from a human donor in good health. Some libraries in this study had Jurkat cell RNA spiked in. The DNA is as follows: TGTGCCAGCAGTTTATTGGTGTCAGCCTACGAGCAGTACTTC. This encodes CASSLLVSAYEQYF.